A selection of T cell receptor beta chains follows, all from one sample in a study of cytomegalovirus exposure and HLA in healthy donors. Assay: immunoSEQ multiplex PCR; the TCRdb copy retains only in-frame clones and omits some. This sample carries under 100,000 clones, approximately 96% of them seen once, and the ten largest clones take approximately 1.3%. Sequenced: PBMCs. These receptors were collected from a woman in her late teens or twenties in good health and CMV-seronegative. Both conserved end residues are part of each CDR3. Each record gives: clone size, V gene, D gene, J gene, CDR3 protein, CDR3 DNA. The D gene is left open where the match is weak. The size entry is marked missing in some rows and otherwise reads once, few, many or a size class.

clone size: -
V gene: TRBV7-2
D gene: -
J gene: TRBJ1-1
CDR3 protein: CASSLGWSYQGEAFF
CDR3 DNA: TGTGCCAGCAGCTTAGGTTGGTCCTATCAGGGTGAAGCTTTCTTT

clone size: -
V gene: TRBV7-9
D gene: TRBD1
J gene: TRBJ1-3
CDR3 protein: CASSTGTGGNTIYF
CDR3 DNA: TGTGCCAGCAGCACAGGGACAGGCGGAAACACCATATATTTT

clone size: -
V gene: TRBV6-1
D gene: TRBD1
J gene: TRBJ1-4
CDR3 protein: CASGGTGAEKLFF
CDR3 DNA: TGTGCCAGCGGCGGGACAGGGGCTGAAAAACTGTTTTTT

clone size: -
V gene: TRBV20-1
D gene: -
J gene: TRBJ1-1
CDR3 protein: CSARGVSEAFF
CDR3 DNA: TGCAGTGCTAGAGGAGTCTCTGAAGCTTTCTTT

clone size: -
V gene: TRBV28
D gene: -
J gene: TRBJ1-3
CDR3 protein: CASTQGVVGNTIYF
CDR3 DNA: TGTGCCAGCACCCAAGGGGTGGTTGGAAACACCATATATTTT

clone size: -
V gene: TRBV18
D gene: -
J gene: TRBJ1-6
CDR3 protein: CASSPQGNSPLHF
CDR3 DNA: TGTGCCAGCTCACCACAGGGGAATTCACCCCTCCACTTT

clone size: -
V gene: TRBV5-1
D gene: TRBD2
J gene: TRBJ2-1
CDR3 protein: CASSAWGLAGSYNEQFF
CDR3 DNA: TGCGCCAGCAGCGCATGGGGACTAGCGGGTTCCTACAATGAGCAGTTCTTC

clone size: once
V gene: TRBV4-1
D gene: -
J gene: TRBJ1-1
CDR3 protein: CASSQDRTWNTEAFF
CDR3 DNA: TGCGCCAGCAGCCAAGATCGAACATGGAACACTGAAGCTTTCTTT

clone size: -
V gene: TRBV13
D gene: TRBD1
J gene: TRBJ1-2
CDR3 protein: CASSSGTGATFPDGYTF
CDR3 DNA: TGTGCCAGCAGCTCCGGGACAGGGGCTACGTTCCCAGATGGCTACACCTTC

clone size: -
V gene: TRBV7-8
D gene: -
J gene: TRBJ2-1
CDR3 protein: CASSLVRNEQFF
CDR3 DNA: TGTGCCAGCAGCTTAGTCCGCAATGAGCAGTTCTTC

clone size: -
V gene: TRBV5-6
D gene: -
J gene: TRBJ1-5
CDR3 protein: CASSLGQGPSNQPQHF
CDR3 DNA: TGTGCCAGCAGCTTGGGGCAGGGGCCTAGCAATCAGCCCCAGCATTTT

clone size: -
V gene: TRBV2
D gene: -
J gene: TRBJ1-2
CDR3 protein: CASSDGHLYGYTF
CDR3 DNA: TGTGCCAGCAGCGACGGACACCTTTATGGCTACACCTTC

clone size: -
V gene: TRBV28
D gene: TRBD1
J gene: TRBJ2-7
CDR3 protein: CASSWDRAYEQYF
CDR3 DNA: TGTGCCAGCAGTTGGGACAGGGCCTACGAGCAGTACTTC

clone size: -
V gene: TRBV7-9
D gene: -
J gene: TRBJ2-1
CDR3 protein: CASSLGNSSYNEQFF
CDR3 DNA: TGTGCCAGCAGCTTAGGTAATTCCTCCTACAATGAGCAGTTCTTC

clone size: once
V gene: TRBV10-2
D gene: -
J gene: TRBJ1-4
CDR3 protein: CASSDQTPNEKLFF
CDR3 DNA: TGCGCCAGCAGTGATCAGACACCTAATGAAAAACTGTTTTTT

clone size: -
V gene: TRBV11-2
D gene: TRBD2
J gene: TRBJ2-3
CDR3 protein: CASSAPGLARAWGTDTQYF
CDR3 DNA: TGTGCCAGCAGCGCACCGGGACTAGCGCGGGCTTGGGGCACAGATACGCAGTATTTT

clone size: once
V gene: TRBV6-5
D gene: TRBD2
J gene: TRBJ2-3
CDR3 protein: CASSGTSRDTQYF
CDR3 DNA: TGTGCCAGCAGTGGGACTAGTAGGGATACGCAGTATTTT

clone size: -
V gene: TRBV7-2
D gene: -
J gene: TRBJ2-2
CDR3 protein: CASSQYRIVAANTGELFF
CDR3 DNA: TGTGCCAGCAGCCAATACCGCATAGTAGCGGCGAACACCGGGGAGCTGTTTTTT

clone size: -
V gene: TRBV7-8
D gene: -
J gene: TRBJ2-2
CDR3 protein: CASSPRAGGGWRLPGDTGELFF
CDR3 DNA: TGTGCCAGCAGCCCCCGGGCTGGGGGCGGTTGGAGACTACCCGGGGACACCGGGGAGCTGTTTTTT

clone size: -
V gene: TRBV7-9
D gene: TRBD2
J gene: TRBJ2-4
CDR3 protein: CASSPRGGIAKNIQYF
CDR3 DNA: TGTGCCAGCAGCCCCCGCGGGGGGATAGCCAAAAACATTCAGTACTTC

clone size: -
V gene: TRBV27
D gene: -
J gene: TRBJ2-6
CDR3 protein: CASSTSGAGANVLTF
CDR3 DNA: TGTGCCAGCAGTACGTCAGGGGCTGGGGCCAACGTCCTGACTTTC

clone size: -
V gene: TRBV21-1
D gene: -
J gene: TRBJ2-2
CDR3 protein: CASRTLVADTGELFF
CDR3 DNA: TGTGCCAGCAGAACACTAGTTGCGGACACCGGGGAGCTGTTTTTT

clone size: -
V gene: TRBV15
D gene: -
J gene: TRBJ1-1
CDR3 protein: CATSRAPQEKAFF
CDR3 DNA: TGTGCCACCAGCAGAGCCCCACAGGAGAAAGCTTTCTTT

clone size: once
V gene: TRBV9
D gene: TRBD1
J gene: TRBJ2-2
CDR3 protein: CASSVARTGDTGELFF
CDR3 DNA: TGTGCCAGCAGCGTAGCGCGGACAGGGGACACCGGGGAGCTGTTTTTT

clone size: -
V gene: TRBV5-3
D gene: -
J gene: TRBJ1-4
CDR3 protein: CARSLAWRARANEKLFF
CDR3 DNA: TGTGCCAGAAGCTTGGCTTGGCGGGCAAGAGCTAATGAAAAACTGTTTTTT

clone size: -
V gene: TRBV19
D gene: -
J gene: TRBJ1-5
CDR3 protein: CASLGDSGVQPQHF
CDR3 DNA: TGTGCCAGCCTAGGAGACAGTGGTGTACAGCCCCAGCATTTT

clone size: -
V gene: TRBV5-4
D gene: -
J gene: TRBJ1-1
CDR3 protein: CASSFTLNTEAFF
CDR3 DNA: TGTGCCAGCAGCTTCACTTTGAACACTGAAGCTTTCTTT

clone size: -
V gene: TRBV5-1
D gene: TRBD1
J gene: TRBJ1-3
CDR3 protein: CASSQSDRGRRNTIYF
CDR3 DNA: TGCGCCAGCAGTCAGTCGGACAGGGGGCGAAGAAACACCATATATTTT

clone size: once
V gene: TRBV7-2
D gene: -
J gene: TRBJ2-7
CDR3 protein: CASSSTDDRFKASYEQYF
CDR3 DNA: TGTGCCAGCAGCTCGACCGACGACAGGTTCAAGGCCTCCTACGAGCAGTACTTC

clone size: few
V gene: TRBV7-2
D gene: TRBD2
J gene: TRBJ2-7
CDR3 protein: CASSPTASGAYEQYF
CDR3 DNA: TGTGCCAGCAGCCCAACGGCTAGCGGAGCCTACGAGCAGTACTTC

clone size: once
V gene: TRBV7-2
D gene: -
J gene: TRBJ1-4
CDR3 protein: CASSQLATFNEKLFF
CDR3 DNA: TGTGCCAGCAGCCAACTAGCGACATTTAATGAAAAACTGTTTTTT

clone size: once
V gene: TRBV4-2
D gene: -
J gene: TRBJ1-4
CDR3 protein: CASSQKSDRFNEKLFF
CDR3 DNA: TGTGCCAGCAGCCAAAAATCCGACAGGTTTAATGAAAAACTGTTTTTT

clone size: -
V gene: TRBV7-8
D gene: TRBD2
J gene: TRBJ2-1
CDR3 protein: CASTPRVAGDSGNEQFF
CDR3 DNA: TGTGCCAGCACCCCAAGGGTAGCGGGAGATTCAGGAAATGAGCAGTTCTTC

clone size: -
V gene: TRBV15
D gene: TRBD2
J gene: TRBJ2-3
CDR3 protein: CATSRAGGRDTQYF
CDR3 DNA: TGTGCCACCAGCAGAGCAGGCGGGAGGGATACGCAGTATTTT

clone size: -
V gene: TRBV11-2
D gene: -
J gene: TRBJ2-3
CDR3 protein: CASSSRLYYSTDTQYF
CDR3 DNA: TGTGCCAGCAGCTCCCGTTTATATTATAGCACAGATACGCAGTATTTT

clone size: -
V gene: TRBV5-4
D gene: -
J gene: TRBJ2-3
CDR3 protein: CASSLASFGGLRTDTQYF
CDR3 DNA: TGTGCCAGCAGCTTGGCCTCCTTCGGCGGCCTCCGCACAGATACGCAGTATTTT

clone size: -
V gene: TRBV7-8
D gene: -
J gene: TRBJ1-2
CDR3 protein: CASSLVQNPIYGYTF
CDR3 DNA: TGTGCCAGCAGCTTAGTCCAGAATCCAATCTATGGCTACACCTTC

clone size: once
V gene: TRBV18
D gene: -
J gene: TRBJ2-5
CDR3 protein: CASSGQWGGETQYF
CDR3 DNA: TGTGCCAGCTCCGGACAGTGGGGGGGAGAGACCCAGTACTTC

clone size: -
V gene: TRBV6-1
D gene: TRBD1
J gene: TRBJ1-4
CDR3 protein: CASSEAWTGLEEKLFF
CDR3 DNA: TGTGCCAGCAGTGAAGCCTGGACAGGGTTGGAGGAAAAACTGTTTTTT

clone size: -
V gene: TRBV6-6
D gene: TRBD1
J gene: TRBJ1-1
CDR3 protein: CASSSLTRDRATEAFF
CDR3 DNA: TGTGCCAGCAGTTCACTGACCCGGGACAGGGCGACTGAAGCTTTCTTT

clone size: -
V gene: TRBV6-5
D gene: -
J gene: TRBJ2-6
CDR3 protein: CASSDSRALTF
CDR3 DNA: TGTGCCAGCAGTGATAGCAGGGCCCTGACTTTC

clone size: -
V gene: TRBV5-1
D gene: TRBD1
J gene: TRBJ2-5
CDR3 protein: CASSLAGFLLSGGLGETQYF
CDR3 DNA: TGCGCCAGCAGCTTGGCCGGCTTTTTACTTTCAGGGGGCCTTGGAGAGACCCAGTACTTC

clone size: -
V gene: TRBV18
D gene: TRBD1
J gene: TRBJ1-2
CDR3 protein: CASNRDRELVYGYTF
CDR3 DNA: TGTGCCAGCAACCGGGACAGGGAGTTAGTCTATGGCTACACCTTC

clone size: -
V gene: TRBV27
D gene: TRBD1
J gene: TRBJ2-7
CDR3 protein: CASSTGTGGYEQYF
CDR3 DNA: TGTGCCAGCAGTACCGGGACAGGGGGTTACGAGCAGTACTTC

clone size: -
V gene: TRBV9
D gene: -
J gene: TRBJ2-5
CDR3 protein: CASSSGTDQETQYF
CDR3 DNA: TGTGCCAGCAGCTCCGGGACTGACCAAGAGACCCAGTACTTC

clone size: -
V gene: TRBV7-5
D gene: -
J gene: TRBJ2-7
CDR3 protein: CVRSEYRGRHEQYF
CDR3 DNA: TGTGTCAGAAGCGAATACAGGGGGCGCCACGAGCAGTACTTC

clone size: -
V gene: TRBV19
D gene: -
J gene: TRBJ1-1
CDR3 protein: CASSLQGANTEAFF
CDR3 DNA: TGTGCCAGTAGTCTACAGGGAGCTAACACTGAAGCTTTCTTT

clone size: -
V gene: TRBV7-9
D gene: -
J gene: TRBJ1-1
CDR3 protein: CASSPLEHGNTEAFF
CDR3 DNA: TGTGCCAGCAGCCCCCTAGAACATGGGAACACTGAAGCTTTCTTT

clone size: once
V gene: TRBV19
D gene: TRBD1
J gene: TRBJ2-5
CDR3 protein: CASNDRAWGETQYF
CDR3 DNA: TGTGCCAGTAATGACAGGGCCTGGGGAGAGACCCAGTACTTC

clone size: -
V gene: TRBV9
D gene: TRBD2
J gene: TRBJ2-1
CDR3 protein: CASSVASGYYNEQFF
CDR3 DNA: TGTGCCAGCAGCGTAGCTAGCGGTTACTACAATGAGCAGTTCTTC